These 10 T cell receptor beta chains share one sample of origin, sequenced in a study of cytomegalovirus exposure and HLA in healthy donors. PCR primers comprised 60 Vbeta and 13 Jbeta primers. Profiling relied on immunoSEQ multiplex PCR, and the TCRdb table lists in-frame clones only, not all of them. The sample yields approximately 140,000 clones, 75% seen once. The sample consisted of PBMCs. The receptors shown here come from a man between 40 and 49 years old in good health and CMV-seronegative.

The V gene is TRBV5-1, the J gene TRBJ2-7; 9 bases fit TRBD1. Germline lookup yields CDR1 SGHRS and CDR2 YFSETQ. The V gene end was trimmed by 4 bases and the J gene end by 2 bases; junction bases not matched to a gene: 7. The CDR3 runs to 15 residues. CDR3 DNA: TGCGCCAGCAGCACTGGGACAGGGTGGGCCTACGAGCAGTACTTC. Translated, it gives CASSTGTGWAYEQYF.

This clone was recorded many times. The rearrangement links TRBV4-1 to TRBJ1-1; possible D gene TRBD1, 5 bases. The CDR3 is 15 amino acids. Germline lookup yields CDR1 MGHRA and CDR2 YSYEKL. V shed 3 bases and J shed 6 bases, with 17 bases lying between them. CDR3 nucleotides: TGCGCCAGCAGCCAGGGCGGTCGGGGGACGGCTGAAGCTTTCTTT. This codes for CASSQGGRGTAEAFF.

This chain connects TRBV2 to TRBJ2-2; 10 nucleotides line up with TRBD1. J gave up 7 bases and V 4 bases, and 6 bases lay outside the gene matches. Germline CDR1 SNHLY, CDR2 FYNNEI. CDR3 size: 15 residues. CDR3 region: CASSGLTGGDGELFF. The CDR3 region has the DNA TGTGCCAGCAGTGGCCTGACAGGGGGCGACGGGGAGCTGTTTTTT.

CDR3 nucleotides: TGTGCCAGCAGCTCGAGTCGGGACAGGGCTAACAATTCACCCCTCCACTTT. It is translated as CASSSSRDRANNSPLHF. The chain combines TRBV13 with TRBJ1-6; 9 bases align to TRBD1. V gave up 4 bases and J gave up 7 bases; unmatched junction bases: 11. In germline, CDR1 is PRHDT, CDR2 FYEKMQ (reference sequence). There are 17 residues in the CDR3.

The V and J genes are TRBV5-1 and TRBJ1-3; the match to TRBD1 covers 7 bases. The CDR3 has 15 residues. Trimming cost V 4 bases and J 0 bases; bases outside gene matches: 4. CDR1 is SGHRS and CDR2 is YFSETQ in the germline V gene. CDR3 sequence: CASSQGQSSGNTIYF. The CDR3 DNA reads TGCGCCAGCAGCCAGGGACAGAGCTCTGGAAACACCATATATTTT.

The chain uses TRBV7-2 and TRBJ1-4; 7 bases line up with TRBD1. The CDR3 sequence is 13 residues long. From germline, CDR1 is SGHTA and CDR2 FQGNSA. V gave up 4 bases and J gave up 8 bases; unmatched junction bases: 4. The CDR3 coding sequence is TGTGCCAGCAGCTCGGACAGGAGGGAAAAACTGTTTTTT. This sequence encodes CASSSDRREKLFF.

V usage is TRBV5-1 and J usage is TRBJ2-5, with 14 nucleotides matching TRBD2. The CDR3 is 16 residues long. Germline V gene sequence: CDR1 SGHRS, CDR2 YFSETQ. J lost 3 bases, V lost 3 bases, and 4 bases had no gene match. The CDR3 DNA reads as TGCGCCAGCAGCTCGGGGGGACTAGCGGGGGAAGAGACCCAGTACTTC. Translating it yields CASSSGGLAGEETQYF.

The rearrangement uses TRBV9 and TRBJ2-5; D possibly corresponds to TRBD2 (6 bases). The CDR3 sequence is 15 residues long. V gave up 3 bases and J gave up 5 bases, with 17 bases separating them. Per germline, CDR1 SGDLS and CDR2 YYNGEE. The CDR3: CASSGGTATRETQYF. CDR3 bases: TGTGCCAGCAGCGGCGGGACCGCCACCAGGGAGACCCAGTACTTC.

This chain connects TRBV19 to TRBJ2-2, with 8 bases matching TRBD2. The trim removed 5 bases at V and 2 bases at J, leaving 16 bases unmatched. CDR1 LNHDA and CDR2 SQIVND come from the germline V gene (reference sequence). This CDR3 comprises 19 residues. Here the CDR3 DNA reads TGTGCCAGTAGTTCAGGCCGGGGGGGAGCGATACCAAACACCGGGGAGCTGTTTTTT. It specifies CASSSGRGGAIPNTGELFF.

The gene calls are TRBV4-3 and TRBJ1-2; D not certain. V was clipped by 4 bases and J by 2 bases, with 11 bases between them. From germline, CDR1 is LGHNA and CDR2 YSLEER. The CDR3 contains 14 residues. CDR3 loop: CASSPSSENYGYTF. The CDR3 region has the DNA TGCGCCAGCAGCCCCTCTTCGGAGAACTATGGCTACACCTTC.